Presented here are 15 T cell receptor beta chains from one specimen sequenced in a study of blood T cells in healthy people across ages. Sample-barcoded 5' priming and a J-beta primer mix drove a second PCR of roughly 7 to 11 cycles. MiXCR, run by TCRdb on the 5' RACE reads, gives a single entry per CDR3 protein. Found here are approximately 1,700,000 distinct CDR3 sequences, more than 35% of them singletons; the top ten hold more than 20%. Sequenced sample: blood. The receptors were gathered from a human donor in good health.

The rearrangement links TRBV3-1 to TRBJ2-1; TRBD2 aligns across 8 bases. The ends lost 5 bases at V and 9 bases at J; junction bases unmatched: 15. Germline CDR1 LGHDT, CDR2 YNNKEL (reference sequence). The CDR3 consists of 16 residues. The CDR3 loop is CASSISGEWGLGEQFF. The CDR3 region has the DNA TGTGCCAGCAGCATTAGCGGGGAGTGGGGGCTCGGTGAGCAGTTCTTC.

This clonotype was seen ten or more times. This chain connects TRBV7-3 to TRBJ2-3, with TRBD1 matching 10 bases. The CDR3 loop spans 15 amino acids. Germline CDR1 reads SGHTA; CDR2 reads FQGTGA. V gave up 4 bases and J gave up 5 bases; unmatched junction bases: 6. CDR3 sequence: CASSSYGTGEDTQYF. CDR3 nucleotides: TGTGCCAGCAGCTCATATGGGACAGGGGAAGATACGCAGTATTTT.

This clonotype was detected only a few times. This chain links TRBV7-9 with TRBJ1-6; 7 bases map to TRBD1. CDR1 and CDR2 (germline): SEHNR, FQNEAQ (reference sequence). The trim removed 3 bases at V and 11 bases at J, leaving 7 bases unmatched. CDR3 length: 14 residues. This CDR3 is CASSFRSRGAPLHF. The CDR3 coding sequence is TGTGCCAGCAGCTTCCGGAGCAGGGGGGCACCCCTCCACTTT.

This clonotype showed up just a few times. The J gene is TRBJ2-1, the V gene TRBV29-1, with D unclear. The CDR3 runs to 15 residues. Germline V gene data show CDR1 as SQVTM and CDR2 as ANQGSEA. Trimming removed 0 bases at V and 4 bases at J, with 13 bases between. This CDR3 is CSVEDRAASYNEQFF. The CDR3 coding sequence is TGCAGCGTTGAAGATCGGGCAGCTTCTTACAATGAGCAGTTCTTC.

This clonotype was found a few times. This chain uses TRBV7-9 with TRBJ2-7; D call uncertain. The germline CDR1 and CDR2 sequences are SEHNR and FQNEAQ (reference sequence). Trimming shortened V by 3 bases and J by 1 base, and 16 bases separated the two germline ends. This CDR3 is 16 amino acids long. CDR3 bases: TGTGCCAGCAGCTTCCCATCTACCGCGCGGTCCTACGAGCAGTACTTC. This codes for CASSFPSTARSYEQYF. The complete variable domain, with remaining parts taken from reference TRBV7-9 and TRBJ2-7, reads DTGVSQNPRHKITKRGQNVTFRCDPISEHNRLYWYRQTLGQGPEFLTYFQNEAQLEKSRLLSDRFSAERPKGSFSTLEIQRTEQGDSAMYLCASSFPSTARSYEQYFGPGTRLTVT.

V gene TRBV6-5 combines with J gene TRBJ2-3, with D possibly matching TRBD1 (7 bases). CDR1 is MNHEY, CDR2 SVGAGI, per germline. The CDR3 spans 19 residues. V lost 2 bases to trimming and J lost 7 bases, with 28 bases between them. The CDR3 DNA sequence: TGTGCCAGCAGTTACGCACAGGGGTTGAGTTGGGGGGTGAAAAATACGCAGTATTTT. Translation gives CASSYAQGLSWGVKNTQYF.

This chain connects TRBV10-3 to TRBJ1-3, with D unresolved. The CDR3 is 12 amino acids. Per germline, CDR1 ENHRY and CDR2 SYGVKD. V was clipped by 7 bases and J by 4 bases, with 8 bases between them. CDR3 in amino acids: CAITGSGNTIYF. The CDR3 DNA reads as TGTGCCATCACAGGCTCCGGAAACACCATATATTTT.

This clonotype was counted between two and nine times. The chain combines TRBV6-1 with TRBJ1-2; D possibly corresponds to TRBD1 (5 bases). From germline, CDR1 is MNHNS and CDR2 SASEGT. This CDR3 spans 15 amino acids. The V end was cut by 0 bases, the J end by 2 bases, with 10 bases between. The CDR3 nucleotides read TGTGCCAGCAGTGAAGCAGGCACAGGCAACTATGGCTACACCTTC. It is translated as CASSEAGTGNYGYTF.

The chain carries TRBV2 and TRBJ2-2; D unresolved. The germline CDR1 and CDR2 sequences are SNHLY and FYNNEI. With 7 bases removed from V and 6 bases from J, the gap between germline ends came to 9 bases. The CDR3 has 12 residues. CDR3 bases: TGTGCCAGCACCAGATACCCCGGGGAGCTGTTTTTT. Its protein is CASTRYPGELFF.

This clonotype came up a few times. This chain connects TRBV5-1 to TRBJ2-1; 9 bases align to TRBD2. Germline V gene sequence: CDR1 SGHRS, CDR2 YFSETQ. J gave up 8 bases and V 4 bases, and 16 bases lay outside the gene matches. The CDR3 contains 17 residues. CDR3: CASSPTVAGTSRDEQFF. The CDR3 DNA follows: TGCGCCAGCAGCCCGACGGTAGCCGGGACTAGCCGCGATGAGCAGTTCTTC.

V and J are TRBV29-1 and TRBJ2-2; perhaps TRBD2 as D (5 bases). This CDR3 is built from 16 residues. CDR1 and CDR2 (germline): SQVTM, ANQGSEA. Trimming shortened V by 1 base and J by 6 bases, and 18 bases separated the two germline ends. CDR3 amino acids: CSVEGGQPIGAGELFF. The CDR3, as DNA: TGCAGCGTTGAAGGAGGGCAACCCATTGGCGCCGGGGAGCTGTTTTTT.

V usage is TRBV3-1 and J usage is TRBJ2-7; the D gene is possibly TRBD1 (6 bases). The CDR3 covers 18 residues. CDR1 is LGHDT and CDR2 is YNNKEL in the germline V gene (reference sequence). The germline V and J ends were trimmed by 3 bases and 6 bases, with 27 bases remaining between them. The CDR3 loop is CASSQGGAGTTLRGEQYF. As DNA, the CDR3 is TGTGCCAGCAGCCAGGGCGGCGCCGGGACAACTCTCCGGGGCGAGCAGTACTTC.

Here the CDR3 DNA reads TGTGCCAGCAGCTTAAGACTAGCGGGGGCCAATGAGCAGTTCTTC. This encodes CASSLRLAGANEQFF. V and J are TRBV7-2 and TRBJ2-1; 12 bases line up with TRBD2. CDR1 is SGHTA, CDR2 FQGNSA, per germline. This CDR3 has 15 residues. Trimming removed 2 bases from V and 6 bases from J; junction bases left unmatched: 2.

The CDR3 sequence: CASSLGGGMAGGSEQFF. The CDR3 DNA is TGTGCCAGCAGCTTAGGGGGTGGTATGGCGGGGGGGTCGGAGCAGTTCTTC. This sequence joins TRBV7-3 and TRBJ2-1; 9 bases align to TRBD2. Germline V lookup: CDR1 SGHTA, CDR2 FQGTGA. There are 17 residues in the CDR3. The J segment lost 10 bases and the V segment lost 2 bases, leaving 15 bases of the junction unmatched.

This chain joins TRBV20-1 and TRBJ2-7; D call uncertain. The germline CDR1 and CDR2 sequences are DFQATT and SNEGSKA (reference sequence). Trimming removed 0 bases from V and 4 bases from J, with 7 bases in between. The CDR3 runs to 12 residues. Written as DNA, the CDR3 is TGCAGTGCTAGAGAGGTGGGATACGAGCAGTACTTC. Amino acids: CSAREVGYEQYF.